A selection of T cell receptor beta chains follows, all from one sample in a study of blood T cell repertoires in COVID-19. Generated by immunoSEQ multiplex PCR, the TCRdb table keeps only in-frame clones and is missing some. The table includes a few hundred thousand clones, roughly 84% detected once. The sequencing sample was made of PBMCs or T cells enriched from blood (not recorded which). Every receptor here comes from a woman aged 40 to 50 who had recovered from COVID-19. Each CDR3 is given with its conserved first and last residue. A D gene is named only where the DNA matches it firmly. Some rows mark clone size as missing; the rest say once, few, many or name a class of expanded clone.

J gene	D gene	V gene	clone size	CDR3 DNA	CDR3 protein
TRBJ2-1	TRBD2	TRBV5-5	-	TGTGCCAGCAGCATAGGACTAGCGGGGGTAAGCTCCTACAATGAGCAGTTCTTC	CASSIGLAGVSSYNEQFF
TRBJ1-3	TRBD1	TRBV27	-	TGTGCCAGCAGTCCATGGACAGGAAAAAGCTCTGGAAACACCATATATTTT	CASSPWTGKSSGNTIYF
TRBJ1-4	TRBD1	TRBV7-2	once	TGTGCCAGCAGCCCCAGGACAGGGTATAATGAAAAACTGTTTTTT	CASSPRTGYNEKLFF
TRBJ2-3	-	TRBV19	once	TGTGCCAGTAGTATAGGGCCGAAGCGGACCACAGATACGCAGTATTTT	CASSIGPKRTTDTQYF
TRBJ1-1	-	TRBV9	once	TGTGCCAGCAGCCCCGAAGAGGGAGGGAGCACTGAAGCTTTCTTT	CASSPEEGGSTEAFF
TRBJ2-1	TRBD1	TRBV10-3	-	TGTGCCATCAGTCCGGGACAGGGTGGCAATGAGCAGTTCTTC	CAISPGQGGNEQFF
TRBJ1-1	-	TRBV2	-	TGTGCCAGCAGTGAAGGGGGCCCTGAAGCTTTCTTT	CASSEGGPEAFF
TRBJ2-1	-	TRBV9	-	TGTGCCAGCAGCTTACAGCGGTGGAGCTCCTACAATGAGCAGTTCTTC	CASSLQRWSSYNEQFF
TRBJ2-7	TRBD2	TRBV5-4	-	TGTGCCAGCAGCAGCGTGCCGTTAGCGGGAGTGTACGAGCAGTACTTC	CASSSVPLAGVYEQYF
TRBJ1-2	-	TRBV11-3	-	TGTGCCAGCAGCTTAAACAGCCAAACGTCCGGCTACACCTTC	CASSLNSQTSGYTF
TRBJ1-2	-	TRBV14	-	TGTGCCAGCAGCCCACCACCAGGGGCAGTTGGGTGGGCGGACTATGGCTACACCTTC	CASSPPPGAVGWADYGYTF
TRBJ2-3	TRBD2	TRBV18	-	TGTGCCAGCTCTCCTAGCGGGAGGAACACAGATACGCAGTATTTT	CASSPSGRNTDTQYF
TRBJ1-1	TRBD1	TRBV5-1	-	TGCGCCAGCAGCCCCCGGACAGGGGAGAACACTGAAGCTTTCTTT	CASSPRTGENTEAFF
TRBJ2-1	-	TRBV25-1	-	TGTGCCAGCAGTGAATCCCCCCCGCGCGAGAGCTCCTACAATGAGCAGTTCTTC	CASSESPPRESSYNEQFF
TRBJ1-2	TRBD1	TRBV5-6	-	TGTGCCAGCAGCATTCCGGGACAGAGCCTCTATGGCTACACCTTC	CASSIPGQSLYGYTF
TRBJ1-4	-	TRBV6-1	-	TGTGCCAGCAGGTTCAGCGGGACTAATGAAAAACTGTTTTTT	CASRFSGTNEKLFF
TRBJ2-1	TRBD2	TRBV6-4	-	TGTGCCAGCAGTGACGGGACTAGCGACTACAATGAGCAGTTCTTC	CASSDGTSDYNEQFF
TRBJ2-1	-	TRBV5-4	-	TGTGCCAGCAGCTCACCCCCGGGGGTGAACAATGAGCAGTTCTTC	CASSSPPGVNNEQFF
TRBJ2-7	-	TRBV5-5	few	TGTGCCAGCAGCTTGGCAGGGGAGGGGTACGAGCAGTACTTC	CASSLAGEGYEQYF
TRBJ2-7	TRBD2	TRBV5-4	-	TGTGCCAGCAGCTTGGGGGAGGTAGCGGGAGGCTACGAGCAGTACTTC	CASSLGEVAGGYEQYF
TRBJ1-1	-	TRBV5-6	-	TGTGCCAGCAGCCTTGGAAGGGGCTTGAGCACTGAAGCTTTCTTT	CASSLGRGLSTEAFF
TRBJ2-3	-	TRBV7-2	once	TGTGCCAGCAGCGTGGGGCCGGGGAGGACAGATACGCAGTATTTT	CASSVGPGRTDTQYF
TRBJ1-1	TRBD1	TRBV11-2	-	TGTGCCAGCAGCTTATCAGGGGGTTTCGCTGAAGCTTTCTTT	CASSLSGGFAEAFF
TRBJ2-7	-	TRBV11-2	once	TGTGCCAGCAGCCTCTACGAGCAGTACTTC	CASSLYEQYF
TRBJ2-3	TRBD2	TRBV15	-	TGTGCCACCAGCAGGGAGGCGGGAGTTGCAGATACGCAGTATTTT	CATSREAGVADTQYF
TRBJ1-2	-	TRBV29-1	-	TGCAGCGCCCTATCGCCAGGGGTGGTGGTAGGCTATGGCTACACCTTC	CSALSPGVVVGYGYTF
TRBJ2-5	-	TRBV28	-	TGTGCCACTTACGCCAGGGGCGTCCAAGAGACCCAGTACTTC	CATYARGVQETQYF
TRBJ1-2	-	TRBV28	-	TGTGCCAGCAGTGGCCCAGGGGTGCGGGACTATGGCTACACCTTC	CASSGPGVRDYGYTF
TRBJ2-7	TRBD2	TRBV5-4	-	TGTGCCAGCAGCCCTAGACTAGCGGGAGATTCCCCCCACGAGCAGTACTTC	CASSPRLAGDSPHEQYF
TRBJ1-1	-	TRBV27	-	TGTGCCAGCAGACAGGGTGGGACTGAAGCTTTCTTT	CASRQGGTEAFF
TRBJ2-5	TRBD2	TRBV7-2	-	TGTGCCAGCAGCTTAGGACTAGCGGGAGGGCAAGAGACCCAGTACTTC	CASSLGLAGGQETQYF
TRBJ1-1	TRBD1	TRBV10-2	few	TGCGCCAGCCGACAGGGGGACACTGAAGCTTTCTTT	CASRQGDTEAFF
TRBJ1-1	TRBD1	TRBV28	few	TGTGCCAGCAGTTCCCCGGACAGGGGCAACACTGAAGCTTTCTTT	CASSSPDRGNTEAFF
TRBJ2-1	TRBD2	TRBV7-9	-	TGTGCCAGCAGCTACCGCCTTAGCGGGACCTACAATGAGCAGTTCTTC	CASSYRLSGTYNEQFF
TRBJ2-5	TRBD1	TRBV29-1	-	TGCAGCGTTGAAGGGGGTCGGGACAGGACATTTGGCCAAGAGACCCAGTACTTC	CSVEGGRDRTFGQETQYF
TRBJ2-3	-	TRBV14	many	TGTGCCAGCAGCCCCGGGACTGTCACAGATACGCAGTATTTT	CASSPGTVTDTQYF
TRBJ1-2	TRBD1	TRBV7-2	-	TGTGCCAGCAGCTTAAGCTGGGACAGTAAAGGCTACACCTTC	CASSLSWDSKGYTF
TRBJ2-7	-	TRBV11-2	-	TGTGCCAGCAGCTTAGCCCTAGACTCGGCGGGGGAGCAGTACTTC	CASSLALDSAGEQYF
TRBJ1-2	TRBD1	TRBV10-1	-	TGCGCCAGCACCTTGGACAGGGGCTATGGCTACACCTTC	CASTLDRGYGYTF
TRBJ2-2	-	TRBV9	once	TGTGCCAGCAGCGTAGGGCGGGCTATGAACACCGGGGAGCTGTTTTTT	CASSVGRAMNTGELFF
TRBJ1-2	TRBD1	TRBV27	few	TGTGCCAGCAGTAACACGGGACAGGGGGGGTCTAACTATGGCTACACCTTC	CASSNTGQGGSNYGYTF
TRBJ1-1	-	TRBV2	-	TGTGCCAGCAGCCTAACGCAGGAGAACACTGAAGCTTTCTTT	CASSLTQENTEAFF
TRBJ1-4	-	TRBV5-6	once	TGTGCCAGCAGCTTGCTGGGCCCTAATGAAAAACTGTTTTTT	CASSLLGPNEKLFF
TRBJ1-3	-	TRBV6-6	-	TGTGCCAGCAGTTACTCGGGGCAGAGAAACACCATATATTTT	CASSYSGQRNTIYF
TRBJ2-3	TRBD2	TRBV7-3	-	TGTGCCAGCAGCGCCCAAGGAGCGGGAGCAGATACGCAGTATTTT	CASSAQGAGADTQYF
TRBJ1-4	TRBD1	TRBV29-1	few	TGCAGCGTTGCAGGGGGTAATGAAAAACTGTTTTTT	CSVAGGNEKLFF
TRBJ2-7	TRBD1	TRBV28	-	TGTGCCAGCAGTCCCCCAGGGGGCGGGGCCTACGAGCAGTACTTC	CASSPPGGGAYEQYF
TRBJ2-1	TRBD2	TRBV15	once	TGTGCCACCAGCCCTCGACTAGCGGGCGGCTCCTACAATGAGCAGTTCTTC	CATSPRLAGGSYNEQFF
TRBJ2-1	TRBD2	TRBV5-3	-	TGTGCCAGAAGCTGGGAACGACTAGCGCCCTACAATGAGCAGTTCTTC	CARSWERLAPYNEQFF
TRBJ1-1	-	TRBV18	-	TGTGCCAGCTCACCTCAGTCGGAGACTGAAGCTTTCTTT	CASSPQSETEAFF
TRBJ1-6	-	TRBV4-1	-	TGCGCCAGCAGCAAGTCCGGGATAAGAGATTCACCCCTCCACTTT	CASSKSGIRDSPLHF
TRBJ1-2	-	TRBV6-6	-	TGTGCCAGCAGTACCACTCAAGGCTACACCTTC	CASSTTQGYTF
TRBJ1-3	TRBD1	TRBV19	-	TGTGCCTCGACAGGGGGCACTGGAAACACCATATATTTT	CASTGGTGNTIYF